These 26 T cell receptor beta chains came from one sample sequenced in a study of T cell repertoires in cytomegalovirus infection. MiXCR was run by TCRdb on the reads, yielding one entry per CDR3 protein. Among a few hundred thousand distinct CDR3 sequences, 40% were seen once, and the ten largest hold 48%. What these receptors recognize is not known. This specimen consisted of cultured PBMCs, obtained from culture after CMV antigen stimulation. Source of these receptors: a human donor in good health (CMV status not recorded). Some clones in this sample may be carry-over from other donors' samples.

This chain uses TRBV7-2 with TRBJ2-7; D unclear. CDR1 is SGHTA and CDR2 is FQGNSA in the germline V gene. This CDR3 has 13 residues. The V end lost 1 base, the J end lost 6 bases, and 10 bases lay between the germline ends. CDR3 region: CASSLGSTLEQYF. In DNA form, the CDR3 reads TGTGCCAGCAGCTTAGGCTCGACTCTCGAGCAGTACTTC.

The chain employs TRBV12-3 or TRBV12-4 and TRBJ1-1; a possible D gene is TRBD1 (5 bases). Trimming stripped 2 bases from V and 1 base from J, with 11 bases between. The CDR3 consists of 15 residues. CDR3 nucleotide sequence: TGTGCCAGCAGTTTACGAGTGAGGGGGAACACTGAAGCTTTCTTT. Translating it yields CASSLRVRGNTEAFF.

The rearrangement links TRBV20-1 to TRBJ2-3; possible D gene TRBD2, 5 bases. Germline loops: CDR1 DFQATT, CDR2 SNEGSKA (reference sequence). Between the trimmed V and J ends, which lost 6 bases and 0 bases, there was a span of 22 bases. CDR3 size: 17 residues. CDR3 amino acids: CSADRHGDSGSTDTQYF. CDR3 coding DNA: TGCAGTGCCGACCGGCACGGAGATTCGGGAAGCACAGATACGCAGTATTTT.

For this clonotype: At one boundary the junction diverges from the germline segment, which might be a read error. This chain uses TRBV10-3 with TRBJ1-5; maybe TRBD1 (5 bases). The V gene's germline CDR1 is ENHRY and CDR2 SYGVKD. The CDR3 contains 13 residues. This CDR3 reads CAISKLGDHPQHF. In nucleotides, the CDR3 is TGTGCCATCAGTAAGCTGGGGGATCACCCCCAGCATTTT.

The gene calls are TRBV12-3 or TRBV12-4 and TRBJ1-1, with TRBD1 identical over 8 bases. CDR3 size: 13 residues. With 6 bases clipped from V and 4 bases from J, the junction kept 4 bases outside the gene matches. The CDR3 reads CASSNRGTTEAFF. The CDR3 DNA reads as TGTGCCAGCAGCAACAGGGGGACCACTGAAGCTTTCTTT.

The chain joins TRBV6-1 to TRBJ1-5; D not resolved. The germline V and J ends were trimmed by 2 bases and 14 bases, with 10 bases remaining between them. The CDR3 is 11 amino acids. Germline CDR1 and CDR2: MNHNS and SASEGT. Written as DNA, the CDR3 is TGTGCCAGCAGTGAATTAGGGTCGGAGCATTTT. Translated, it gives CASSELGSEHF.

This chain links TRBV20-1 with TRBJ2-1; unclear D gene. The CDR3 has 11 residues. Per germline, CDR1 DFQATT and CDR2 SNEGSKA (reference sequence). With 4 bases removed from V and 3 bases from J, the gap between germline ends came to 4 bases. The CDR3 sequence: CSANGYNEQFF. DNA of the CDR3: TGCAGTGCTAATGGCTACAATGAGCAGTTCTTC.

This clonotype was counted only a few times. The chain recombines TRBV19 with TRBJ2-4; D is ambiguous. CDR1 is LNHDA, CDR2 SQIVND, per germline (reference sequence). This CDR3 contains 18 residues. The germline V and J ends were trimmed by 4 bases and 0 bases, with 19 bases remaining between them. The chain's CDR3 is CASSRYGEAPLAKNIQYF. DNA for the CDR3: TGTGCCAGTAGTAGATACGGCGAAGCGCCATTAGCCAAAAACATTCAGTACTTC.

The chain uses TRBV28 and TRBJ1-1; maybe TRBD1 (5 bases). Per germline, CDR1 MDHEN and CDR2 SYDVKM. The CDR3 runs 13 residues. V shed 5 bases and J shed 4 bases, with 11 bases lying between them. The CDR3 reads CASSVVQGTEAFF. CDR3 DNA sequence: TGTGCCAGCAGTGTCGTTCAGGGCACTGAAGCTTTCTTT.

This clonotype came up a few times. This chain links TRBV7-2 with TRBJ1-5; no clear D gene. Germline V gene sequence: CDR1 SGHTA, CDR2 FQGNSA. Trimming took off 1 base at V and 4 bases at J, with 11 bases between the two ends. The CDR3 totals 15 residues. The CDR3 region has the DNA TGTGCCAGCAGCTTAGTATTCGGGGAAAATCAGCCCCAGCATTTT. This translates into CASSLVFGENQPQHF.

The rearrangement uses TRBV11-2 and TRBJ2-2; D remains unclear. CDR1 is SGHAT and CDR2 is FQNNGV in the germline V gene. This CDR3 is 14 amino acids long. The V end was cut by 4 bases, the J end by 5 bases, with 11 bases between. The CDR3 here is CASSYNPWTGELFF. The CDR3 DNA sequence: TGTGCCAGCAGCTACAACCCCTGGACCGGGGAGCTGTTTTTT.

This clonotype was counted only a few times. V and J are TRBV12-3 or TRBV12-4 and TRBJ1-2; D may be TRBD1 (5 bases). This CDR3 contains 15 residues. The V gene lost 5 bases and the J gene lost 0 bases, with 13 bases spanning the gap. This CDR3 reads CASSPDGATNYGYTF. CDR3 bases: TGTGCCAGCAGTCCCGACGGGGCAACTAACTATGGCTACACCTTC.

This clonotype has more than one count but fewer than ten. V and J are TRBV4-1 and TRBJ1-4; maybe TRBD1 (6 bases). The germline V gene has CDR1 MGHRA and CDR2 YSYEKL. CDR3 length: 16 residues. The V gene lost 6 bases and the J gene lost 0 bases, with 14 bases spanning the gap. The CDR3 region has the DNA TGCGCCAGCAGACCAAACAGGGCTGCAACTAATGAAAAACTGTTTTTT. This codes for CASRPNRAATNEKLFF.

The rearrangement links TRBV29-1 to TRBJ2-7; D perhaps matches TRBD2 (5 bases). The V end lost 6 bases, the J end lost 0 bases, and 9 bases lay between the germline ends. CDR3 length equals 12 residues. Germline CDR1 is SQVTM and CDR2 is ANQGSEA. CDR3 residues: CSVTEDSYEQYF. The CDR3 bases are TGCAGCGTGACGGAGGACTCCTACGAGCAGTACTTC.

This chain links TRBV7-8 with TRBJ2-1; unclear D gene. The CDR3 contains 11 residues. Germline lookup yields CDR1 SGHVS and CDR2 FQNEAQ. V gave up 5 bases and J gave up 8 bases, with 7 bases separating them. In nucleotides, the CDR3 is TGTGCCAGCAGCCGTACAGATGAGCAGTTCTTC. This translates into CASSRTDEQFF.

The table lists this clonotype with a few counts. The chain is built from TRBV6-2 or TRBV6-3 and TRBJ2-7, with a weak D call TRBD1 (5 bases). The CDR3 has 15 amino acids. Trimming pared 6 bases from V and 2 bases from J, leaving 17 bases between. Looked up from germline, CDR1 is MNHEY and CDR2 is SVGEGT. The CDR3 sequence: CASRPSGRGTYEQYF. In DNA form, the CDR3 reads TGTGCCAGCAGACCCTCCGGAAGGGGTACCTACGAGCAGTACTTC.

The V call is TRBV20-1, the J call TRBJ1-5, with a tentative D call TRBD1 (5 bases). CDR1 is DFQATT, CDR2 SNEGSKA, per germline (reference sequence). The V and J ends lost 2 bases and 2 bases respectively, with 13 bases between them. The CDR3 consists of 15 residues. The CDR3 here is CSARPGARGNQPQHF. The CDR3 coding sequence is TGCAGTGCTAGACCCGGGGCAAGGGGCAATCAGCCCCAGCATTTT.

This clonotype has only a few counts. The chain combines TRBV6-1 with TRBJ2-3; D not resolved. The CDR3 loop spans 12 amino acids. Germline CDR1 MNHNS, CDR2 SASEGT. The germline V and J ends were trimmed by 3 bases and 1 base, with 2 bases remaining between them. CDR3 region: CASSERTDTQYF. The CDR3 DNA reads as TGTGCCAGCAGTGAGCGCACAGATACGCAGTATTTT.

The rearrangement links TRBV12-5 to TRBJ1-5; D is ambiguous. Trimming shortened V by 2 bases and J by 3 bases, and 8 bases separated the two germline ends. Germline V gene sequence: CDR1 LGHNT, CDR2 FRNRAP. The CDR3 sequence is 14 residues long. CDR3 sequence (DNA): TGTGCTAGTGGTTTGTACAGACTCAATCAGCCCCAGCATTTT. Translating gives CASGLYRLNQPQHF.

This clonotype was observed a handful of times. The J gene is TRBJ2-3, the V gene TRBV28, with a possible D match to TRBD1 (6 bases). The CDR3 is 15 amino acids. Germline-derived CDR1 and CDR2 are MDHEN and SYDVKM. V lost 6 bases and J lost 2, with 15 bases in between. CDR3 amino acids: CASSTGQWYTDTQYF. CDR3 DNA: TGTGCCAGCAGCACTGGACAGTGGTACACAGATACGCAGTATTTT.

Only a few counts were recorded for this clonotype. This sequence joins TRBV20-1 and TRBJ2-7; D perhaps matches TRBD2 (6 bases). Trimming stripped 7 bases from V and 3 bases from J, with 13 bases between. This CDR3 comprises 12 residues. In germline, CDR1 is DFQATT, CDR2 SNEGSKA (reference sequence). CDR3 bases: TGCAGTGTACCCGGCGGGGTCTACGAGCAGTACTTC. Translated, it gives CSVPGGVYEQYF.

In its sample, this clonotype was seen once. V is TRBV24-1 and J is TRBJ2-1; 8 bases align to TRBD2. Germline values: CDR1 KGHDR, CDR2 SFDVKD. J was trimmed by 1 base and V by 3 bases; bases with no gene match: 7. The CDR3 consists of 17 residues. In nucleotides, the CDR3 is TGTGCCACCAGTGATGGTTTAGCTAGCGGGTCCTACAATGAGCAGTTCTTC. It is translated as CATSDGLASGSYNEQFF.

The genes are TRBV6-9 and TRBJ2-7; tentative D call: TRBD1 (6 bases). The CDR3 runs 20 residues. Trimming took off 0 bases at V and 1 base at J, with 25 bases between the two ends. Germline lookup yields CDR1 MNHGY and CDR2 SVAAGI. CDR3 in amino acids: CASSYSVGIRGADISYEQYF. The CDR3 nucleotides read TGTGCCAGCAGTTATTCGGTTGGGATCAGGGGCGCGGATATTTCCTACGAGCAGTACTTC.

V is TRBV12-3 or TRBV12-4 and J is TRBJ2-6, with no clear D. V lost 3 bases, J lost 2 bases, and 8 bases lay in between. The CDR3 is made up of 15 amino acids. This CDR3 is CASSFGPPGANVLTF. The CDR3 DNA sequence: TGTGCCAGCAGTTTTGGGCCTCCTGGGGCCAACGTCCTGACTTTC.

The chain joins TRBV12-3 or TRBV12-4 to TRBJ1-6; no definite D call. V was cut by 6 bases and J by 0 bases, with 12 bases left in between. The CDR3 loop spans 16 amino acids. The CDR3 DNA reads TGTGCCAGCAGCCGGGGTGGGTCCTCCTATAATTCACCCCTCCACTTT. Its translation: CASSRGGSSYNSPLHF.

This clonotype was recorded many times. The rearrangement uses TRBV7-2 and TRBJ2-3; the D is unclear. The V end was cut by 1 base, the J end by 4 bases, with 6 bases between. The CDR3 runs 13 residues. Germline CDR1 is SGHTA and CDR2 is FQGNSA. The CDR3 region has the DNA TGTGCCAGCAGCTTAGAGATGCCAGATACGCAGTATTTT. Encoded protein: CASSLEMPDTQYF.